These T cell receptor beta chains were read from a single sample in a study of vaccination and CD4 T cells after COVID-19. MiXCR was run by TCRdb on the PCR reads, yielding one entry per CDR3 protein. Of 9,500 to 15,000 distinct CDR3 sequences listed, 20% to 25% are singletons. These receptors have no identified antigens. The sample consisted of CD4+ T cells from blood, cultured in vitro, taken before SARS-CoV-2 vaccination. These receptor sequences come from a human donor who received a COVID-19 vaccine. Each CDR3 is given with its conserved first and last residue. D genes are given only for firm matches. Size tells how often a clone was seen (once, few, many) or the class of an expanded clone, and some rows leave it out.

TRBD1 | - | TRBJ1-5 | TRBV5-6 | CASSEMGQGRNQPQHF | TGTGCCAGCAGCGAAATGGGACAGGGTCGCAATCAGCCCCAGCATTTT
- | few | TRBJ1-1 | TRBV6-1 | CASTTRYTEAGLVEAFF | TGTGCCAGCACTACAAGGTACACGGAAGCAGGATTGGTTGAAGCTTTCTTT
TRBD1 | few | TRBJ2-1 | TRBV20-1 | CSARDPRTGGTNNEQFF | TGCAGTGCTAGAGACCCCAGGACAGGTGGGACGAACAATGAGCAGTTCTTC
- | - | TRBJ2-5 | TRBV18 | CASSLIRSQETQYF | TGTGCCAGCTCACTCATCAGGAGCCAAGAGACCCAGTACTTC
- | few | TRBJ1-3 | TRBV7-9 | CASSQGFSGNTIYF | TGTGCCAGCAGTCAGGGGTTCTCTGGAAACACCATATATTTT
- | few | TRBJ1-2 | TRBV5-8 | CASSLGQGNYGYTF | TGTGCCAGCAGCTTGGGCCAGGGGAACTATGGCTACACCTTC
TRBD1 | few | TRBJ1-2 | TRBV19 | CASSQRTGADGYTF | TGTGCCAGTAGTCAGCGGACAGGGGCCGATGGCTACACCTTC
- | - | TRBJ1-1 | TRBV12-3/TRBV12-4 | CASILGGMNTEAFF | -
TRBD2 | - | TRBJ2-7 | TRBV20-1 | CSARDAGLAGGEQYF | TGCAGTGCTAGAGACGCAGGACTAGCGGGGGGCGAGCAGTACTTC
- | few | TRBJ2-1 | TRBV7-2 | CASSLSPRDEQFF | TGTGCCAGCAGCTTAAGTCCCCGCGATGAGCAGTTCTTC
TRBD1 | - | TRBJ2-1 | TRBV7-6 | CASSLWDRPYNEQFF | TGTGCCAGCAGCTTATGGGACAGACCATACAATGAGCAGTTCTTC
- | few | TRBJ1-2 | TRBV29-1 | CSVFTVAGTGSNYGYTF | TGCAGCGTTTTCACGGTGGCAGGTACAGGATCCAACTATGGCTACACCTTC
- | few | TRBJ2-2 | TRBV4-2 | CASSLAGATGELFF | TGTGCCAGCAGCCTCGCAGGGGCCACCGGGGAGCTGTTTTTT
TRBD2 | few | TRBJ2-5 | TRBV12-3/TRBV12-4 | CASSLGAGGLQETQYF | TGTGCCAGCAGTTTAGGGGCGGGGGGGCTTCAAGAGACCCAGTACTTC
TRBD1 | medium-sized | TRBJ1-1 | TRBV19 | CATRQGASEAFF | TGTGCCACTCGACAGGGGGCGAGTGAAGCTTTCTTT
TRBD1 | - | TRBJ1-1 | TRBV30 | CAWSWGQGIAFF | TGTGCCTGGAGTTGGGGACAGGGTATAGCTTTCTTT
TRBD1 | - | TRBJ1-1 | TRBV5-3 | CASSGGTGGVGTEAFF | TGTGCCAGCAGCGGGGGGACAGGGGGTGTGGGCACTGAAGCTTTCTTT
- | few | TRBJ1-1 | TRBV10-2 | CASSEQGNTEAFF | TGCGCCAGCAGTGAACAAGGGAACACTGAAGCTTTCTTT
- | few | TRBJ2-7 | TRBV12-5 | CASGLVEGGLLPYEQYF | TGTGCTAGTGGTTTGGTAGAAGGGGGACTCCTTCCCTACGAGCAGTACTTC
- | - | TRBJ1-5 | TRBV4-1 | CASSQVPGSWQPQHF | TGCGCCAGCAGCCAAGTTCCAGGGTCTTGGCAGCCCCAGCATTTT
- | few | TRBJ1-3 | TRBV6-1 | CASRRTSGTTGNTIYF | TGTGCCAGCAGGCGTACTTCCGGGACTACAGGAAACACCATATATTTT
- | medium-sized | TRBJ1-2 | TRBV25-1 | CASSGSGGGNDYTF | TGTGCCAGCAGTGGGTCCGGGGGGGGAAATGACTACACCTTC
- | - | TRBJ2-3 | TRBV6-1 | CASSALTDGTDTQYF | TGTGCCAGCAGTGCCCTAACGGACGGCACAGATACGCAGTATTTT